Presented here are 9 T cell receptor beta chains from one specimen sequenced in a study of cytomegalovirus exposure and HLA in healthy donors. 13 Jbeta primers and 60 Vbeta primers were used for the PCR. Repertoires were generated with immunoSEQ multiplex PCR, while TCRdb's copy carries only in-frame clones and drops some. This table holds about 140,000 clones, 65% to 80% found once. Material for sequencing was PBMCs. Every receptor here comes from a woman aged 50 to 60 in good health and CMV-seropositive.

V is TRBV7-3 and J is TRBJ2-2, with 7 positions matching TRBD1. This CDR3 has 16 amino acids. After removal of 8 bases from V and 2 bases from J, the junction contained 11 bases not matched to a gene. Per germline, CDR1 SGHTA and CDR2 FQGTGA. This CDR3 reads CASSTKGAVNTGELFF. CDR3 in DNA: TGTGCCAGCTCCACCAAGGGGGCCGTAAACACCGGGGAGCTGTTTTTT.

The chain combines TRBV4-1 with TRBJ2-1, with TRBD2 identical over 9 bases. After removal of 4 bases from V and 10 bases from J, the junction contained 17 bases not matched to a gene. Germline V gene lookup returns CDR1 MGHRA and CDR2 YSYEKL. The CDR3 has 17 amino acids. Here the CDR3 DNA reads TGCGCCAGCAGCCGACACATTGGAGCGGGGGGCGTCAGGGAGCAGTTCTTC. It yields the protein CASSRHIGAGGVREQFF.

The rearrangement uses TRBV30 and TRBJ2-3; 11 bases agree with TRBD1. Germline CDR1 and CDR2: GTSNPN and SVGIG (reference sequence). Trimming removed 8 bases from V and 1 base from J; junction bases left unmatched: 5. The CDR3 sequence is 14 residues long. CDR3 coding DNA: TGTGCCCGGGACAGGGGGTTAGGCACAGATACGCAGTATTTT. Encoded protein: CARDRGLGTDTQYF.

This clone came up once. The chain has TRBV5-1 and TRBJ2-2; D not resolved. In germline, CDR1 is SGHRS, CDR2 YFSETQ. V was pared by 1 base and J by 1 base, with 8 bases between. The CDR3 runs 15 residues. CDR3 sequence (DNA): TGCGCCAGCAGCTTGATTCAGGTGAACACCGGGGAGCTGTTTTTT. It yields the protein CASSLIQVNTGELFF.

The chain has TRBV5-4 and TRBJ2-7; 7 nucleotides align to TRBD1. After removal of 0 bases from V and 3 bases from J, the junction contained 6 bases not matched to a gene. This CDR3 region has 15 residues. The germline CDR1 and CDR2 sequences are SGHNT and YYREEE (reference sequence). CDR3 protein: CASSLGQGEGYEQYF. CDR3 nucleotides: TGTGCCAGCAGCTTGGGACAGGGAGAGGGCTACGAGCAGTACTTC.

This clone showed up just a few times. The chain is built from TRBV6-4 and TRBJ1-6; the match to TRBD1 covers 12 bases. This CDR3 is built from 15 residues. Trimming cost V 0 bases and J 9 bases; bases outside gene matches: 0. Germline CDR1 reads MRHNA; CDR2 reads SNTAGT. This CDR3 reads CASSDSGQGASPLHF. CDR3 nucleotide sequence: TGTGCCAGCAGTGACTCGGGACAGGGGGCTTCACCCCTCCACTTT.

CDR3 residues: CSGMTDGRYEQYF. The CDR3 DNA is TGCAGCGGGATGACAGACGGGCGTTACGAGCAGTACTTC. The J gene is TRBJ2-7, the V gene TRBV29-1; D is perhaps TRBD1 (5 bases). The germline V gene encodes CDR1 SQVTM and CDR2 ANQGSEA. The CDR3 has 13 residues. V gave up 7 bases and J gave up 4 bases, with 17 bases separating them.

This clone was seen only a few times. This sequence joins TRBV6-1 and TRBJ1-5; possibly TRBD1 for D (6 bases). CDR1 is MNHNS, CDR2 SASEGT, per germline. Trimming left V 5 bases short and J 3 bases short, with 11 bases between. The CDR3 has 14 residues. DNA for the CDR3: TGTGCCAGCAGTACCGGGACACCCAATCAGCCCCAGCATTTT. It encodes CASSTGTPNQPQHF.

A few counts support this clone. The gene calls are TRBV4-2 and TRBJ2-3; D unclear. V dropped 0 bases and J dropped 0 bases, with 7 bases sitting between them. Germline V gene sequence: CDR1 LGHNA, CDR2 YNFKEQ. The CDR3 has 15 amino acids. CDR3 nucleotides: TGTGCCAGCAGCCAAGATCGTACAAGCACAGATACGCAGTATTTT. Amino acids: CASSQDRTSTDTQYF.